Following are 18 T cell receptor beta chains from one sample sequenced in a study of T cells after yellow fever vaccination. TCRdb reprocessed the 5' RACE reads via MiXCR and lists one record per CDR3 protein. The table records roughly 520,000 distinct CDR3 sequences, 20% to 25% of them present only once. Sequenced here: PBMCs, sampled 20 to 25 days after the first yellow fever vaccination. The source is a man aged 18 to 35 who received the YFV17D yellow fever vaccine.

The chain couples TRBV5-5 to TRBJ1-1; no definite D call. The CDR3 totals 14 residues. V was pared by 0 bases and J by 0 bases, with 6 bases between. The germline V gene has CDR1 SGHKS and CDR2 YYEKEE (reference sequence). CDR3 nucleotides: TGTGCCAGCAGCTTGGCCTGGTTGAACACTGAAGCTTTCTTT. Amino acids: CASSLAWLNTEAFF.

This rearrangement joins TRBV7-9 to TRBJ1-4, with TRBD1 matching over 9 bases. Germline V CDR1 and CDR2: SEHNR, FQNEAQ (reference sequence). The V and J ends lost 4 bases and 8 bases, in that order; junction bases with no gene match: 5. The CDR3 covers 14 residues. CDR3 coding DNA: TGTGCCAGCAGCTCCCGGACAGGGGACGAAAAACTGTTTTTT. Residues: CASSSRTGDEKLFF. Supplemented by reference TRBV7-9 and TRBJ1-4, the full variable domain reads DTGVSQNPRHKITKRGQNVTFRCDPISEHNRLYWYRQTLGQGPEFLTYFQNEAQLEKSRLLSDRFSAERPKGSFSTLEIQRTEQGDSAMYLCASSSRTGDEKLFFGSGTQLSVL.

This clonotype was seen more than once but under ten times. V usage is TRBV12-3 or TRBV12-4 and J usage is TRBJ2-7; the D gene is possibly TRBD1 (5 bases). Trimming shortened V by 3 bases and J by 5 bases, and 17 bases separated the two germline ends. The CDR3 loop spans 15 amino acids. CDR3 protein: CASSLAGSEVNEQYF. The CDR3 coding sequence is TGTGCCAGCAGTTTGGCAGGGTCCGAAGTGAACGAGCAGTACTTC.

The chain recombines TRBV4-1 with TRBJ2-1, with unresolved D. This CDR3 is built from 18 residues. V lost 0 bases, J lost 2 bases, and 17 bases lay in between. Per germline, CDR1 MGHRA and CDR2 YSYEKL. Written as DNA, the CDR3 is TGCGCCAGCAGCCAAGAAGGTTCCGCGATATTTACCTACAATGAGCAGTTCTTC. Protein sequence: CASSQEGSAIFTYNEQFF.

This rearrangement joins TRBV25-1 to TRBJ1-2; 7 bases line up with TRBD1. Germline V lookup: CDR1 MGHDK, CDR2 SYGVNS. This CDR3 region has 13 residues. Trimming at V came to 3 bases and at J to 8 bases, leaving 6 bases not matched to a gene. The CDR3: CASSDTGDRGYTF. The CDR3 DNA reads TGTGCCAGCAGTGATACAGGGGATCGGGGCTACACCTTC.

This clonotype was recorded a few times. The chain combines TRBV6-1 with TRBJ2-6; 7 bases are a match to TRBD2. Germline lookup yields CDR1 MNHNS and CDR2 SASEGT. The CDR3 runs 16 residues. Losses at the gene ends were 8 bases for V and 2 bases for J; bases not matched to a gene: 9. As DNA, the CDR3 is TGTGCCAGCCGCTCTGGAGGGAGGGCTGGGGCCAACGTCCTGACTTTC. Its translation is CASRSGGRAGANVLTF.

This clonotype has just a few counts. The chain recombines TRBV6-4 with TRBJ2-2; 8 bases fit TRBD1. The CDR3 totals 17 residues. Germline loops: CDR1 MRHNA, CDR2 SNTAGT. Trimming removed 2 bases from V and 2 bases from J; junction bases left unmatched: 7. The CDR3 DNA reads TGTGCCAGCAGTGACGGGGGCAGGGGGCGTAACACCGGGGAGCTGTTTTTT. This sequence encodes CASSDGGRGRNTGELFF.

This clonotype was counted a few times. The rearrangement uses TRBV5-1 and TRBJ2-1, with D perhaps given as TRBD1 or TRBD2 (7 bases each). This CDR3 spans 16 amino acids. CDR1 is SGHRS, CDR2 YFSETQ, per germline. The V gene lost 3 bases and the J gene lost 3 bases, with 16 bases spanning the gap. CDR3 nucleotides: TGCGCCAGCAGCTCTGACTCAGGGGGGGGCTACAATGAGCAGTTCTTC. Its translation is CASSSDSGGGYNEQFF.

This clonotype was counted at least ten times. V gene TRBV5-6 combines with J gene TRBJ2-5; the D is unclear. The CDR3 runs to 13 residues. The ends were cut back, 2 bases at V and 2 bases at J, with 7 bases in the middle. Per the germline V gene, CDR1 is SGHDT and CDR2 is YYEEEE. CDR3 nucleotide sequence: TGTGCCAGCAGCTTTTCTCTACAAGAGACCCAGTACTTC. Translated: CASSFSLQETQYF.

This clonotype was counted between two and nine times. J is TRBJ1-2 and V is TRBV20-1; perhaps TRBD1 as D (6 bases). This CDR3 has 13 amino acids. Per the germline V gene, CDR1 is DFQATT and CDR2 is SNEGSKA (reference sequence). V was trimmed by 5 bases and J by 2 bases, leaving 12 bases between them. CDR3 loop: CSASRQGNYGYTF. DNA of the CDR3: TGCAGTGCTTCTAGGCAGGGGAACTATGGCTACACCTTC.

The gene calls are TRBV9 and TRBJ2-3, with D tentatively TRBD2 (5 bases). There are 13 residues in the CDR3. Germline V lookup: CDR1 SGDLS, CDR2 YYNGEE. Trimming removed 4 bases at V and 7 bases at J, with 13 bases between. Here the CDR3 reads CASSPRTLNTQYF. CDR3 coding DNA: TGTGCCAGCAGCCCCAGGACTCTTAATACGCAGTATTTT.

This clonotype has more than one count but fewer than ten. One end of the junction varies from germline; a read error may be responsible. The CDR3 reads CASSQHLDSSVIF. CDR3 coding DNA: TGTGCCAGCAGCCAACACTTGGACTCCTCCGTAATCTTC. The chain has TRBV14 and TRBJ2-1, with a tentative D call TRBD2 (5 bases). The CDR3 length is 13 residues. The germline V gene encodes CDR1 SGHDN and CDR2 FVKESK.

The chain carries TRBV18 and TRBJ2-2; D not resolved. The CDR3 consists of 13 residues. Germline loops: CDR1 KGHSH, CDR2 LQKENI. V was trimmed by 8 bases and J by 6 bases, leaving 13 bases between them. The CDR3 region has the DNA TGTGCCAGCCGCGGTGACGGAGCCGGGGAGCTGTTTTTT. It specifies CASRGDGAGELFF.

The chain employs TRBV7-2 and TRBJ1-2; unclear D gene. The CDR3 is made up of 17 amino acids. Germline CDR1 is SGHTA and CDR2 is FQGNSA. V lost 7 bases to trimming and J lost 0 bases, with 21 bases between them. The CDR3 region is CASIPSLLRGPNYGYTF. The CDR3 nucleotides are TGTGCCAGCATACCCTCACTGTTGCGAGGGCCTAACTATGGCTACACCTTC.

J is TRBJ1-2 and V is TRBV15; 7 bases align to TRBD1. CDR1 is LNHNV and CDR2 is YYDKDF in the germline V gene (reference sequence). The CDR3 runs 14 residues. V was clipped by 0 bases and J by 4 bases; unmatched bases: 2. CDR3 loop: CATSRDGTVYGYTF. The CDR3 nucleotides are TGTGCCACCAGCAGAGATGGGACAGTCTATGGCTACACCTTC.

This clonotype was found a few times. This chain links TRBV4-1 with TRBJ2-3, with D perhaps matching TRBD1 (6 bases). The CDR3 is 15 amino acids. V gave up 4 bases and J gave up 9 bases, with 20 bases separating them. Looked up from germline, CDR1 is MGHRA and CDR2 is YSYEKL. CDR3 in amino acids: CASSRDSLGTRTQYF. DNA for the CDR3: TGCGCCAGCAGCCGCGACTCCCTCGGGACAAGGACGCAGTATTTT.

The table lists this clonotype with a few counts. The J gene is TRBJ2-7, the V gene TRBV5-1, with 11 bases lining up with TRBD1. The V and J ends lost 3 bases and 3 bases, in that order; junction bases with no gene match: 8. There are 16 residues in the CDR3. Germline-derived CDR1 and CDR2 are SGHRS and YFSETQ. The CDR3 spells CASSCAGTGGVYEQYV. The DNA for the CDR3 is TGCGCCAGCAGCTGTGCCGGGACAGGGGGTGTCTACGAGCAGTACGTC.

This clonotype appeared a few times. The rearrangement joins TRBV7-2 to TRBJ2-3; TRBD2 matches at 11 bases. The germline CDR1 and CDR2 sequences are SGHTA and FQGNSA. V was pared by 2 bases and J by 4 bases, with 5 bases of the junction left unmatched. The CDR3 spans 16 residues. The CDR3 nucleotides are TGTGCCAGCAGCTTAATAGCGGGGGGGCTCGCAGATACGCAGTATTTT. It encodes CASSLIAGGLADTQYF.